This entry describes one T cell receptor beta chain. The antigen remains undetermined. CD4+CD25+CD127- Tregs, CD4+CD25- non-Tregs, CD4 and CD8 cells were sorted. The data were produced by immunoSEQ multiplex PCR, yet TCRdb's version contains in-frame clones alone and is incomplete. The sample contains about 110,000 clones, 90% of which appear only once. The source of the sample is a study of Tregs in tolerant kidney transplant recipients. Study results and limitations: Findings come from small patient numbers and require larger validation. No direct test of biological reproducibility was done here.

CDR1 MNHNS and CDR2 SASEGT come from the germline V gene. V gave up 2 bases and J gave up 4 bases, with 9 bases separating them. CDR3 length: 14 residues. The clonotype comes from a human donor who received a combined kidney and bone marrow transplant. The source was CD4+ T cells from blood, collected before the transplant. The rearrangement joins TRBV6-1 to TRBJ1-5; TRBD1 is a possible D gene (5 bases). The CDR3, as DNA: TGTGCCAGCAGTGAAAGGGGAGGGAATCAGCCCCAGCATTTT. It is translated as CASSERGGNQPQHF.